Presented here are 8 T cell receptor beta chains from one specimen sequenced in a study of blood T cell repertoires in COVID-19. Measured with immunoSEQ multiplex PCR; TCRdb has only the in-frame clones, and not every one. This sample yields fewer than 300,000 clones, of which approximately 81% are seen a single time; around 2.9% belongs to the top ten. Sequencing input: peripheral blood. Receptors were obtained from a woman aged 60-75 years with active or convalescent COVID-19.

The rearrangement links TRBV7-2 to TRBJ2-7; 10 nucleotides align to TRBD1. J lost 11 bases, V lost 5 bases, and 18 bases had no gene match. This CDR3 has 16 residues. Germline CDR1 is SGHTA and CDR2 is FQGNSA. This CDR3 reads CASSPFGQGDDTGKYF. CDR3 nucleotides: TGTGCCAGCAGCCCCTTCGGACAGGGGGATGATACGGGGAAGTACTTC. The full variable domain, with the rest looked up from reference TRBV7-2 and TRBJ2-7, is GAGVSQSPSNKVTEKGKDVELRCDPISGHTALYWYRQSLGQGLEFLIYFQGNSAPDKSGLPSDRFSAERTGGSVSTLTIQRTQQEDSAVYLCASSPFGQGDDTGKYFGPGTRLTVT.

The chain employs TRBV5-1 and TRBJ2-7, with TRBD1 matching over 9 bases. Germline trimming cut 4 bases from V and 7 bases from J; bases unmatched to any gene: 9. The CDR3 is made up of 14 amino acids. CDR1 SGHRS and CDR2 YFSETQ come from the germline V gene. CDR3 sequence (DNA): TGCGCCAGCAGCCAGGGACAGGGTACGGGGGAGCAGTACTTC. It encodes CASSQGQGTGEQYF. The variable domain in full, completed from reference TRBV5-1 and TRBJ2-7, reads KAGVTQTPRYLIKTRGQQVTLSCSPISGHRSVSWYQQTPGQGLQFLFEYFSETQRNKGNFPGRFSGRQFSNSRSEMNVSTLELGDSALYLCASSQGQGTGEQYFGPGTRLTVT.

The gene calls are TRBV15 and TRBJ2-1, with TRBD2 matching over 7 bases. CDR1 and CDR2 from the germline V gene are LNHNV and YYDKDF (reference sequence). J lost 1 base, V lost 7 bases, and 4 bases had no gene match. The CDR3 has 14 residues. CDR3 in amino acids: CATTRTRSYNEQFF. The CDR3 DNA reads as TGTGCCACCACCCGGACTAGGTCCTACAATGAGCAGTTCTTC.

This rearrangement joins TRBV5-1 to TRBJ2-2; D is possibly TRBD1 (5 bases). The CDR3 has 16 amino acids. Germline V lookup: CDR1 SGHRS, CDR2 YFSETQ. Trimming shortened V by 0 bases and J by 6 bases, and 15 bases separated the two germline ends. This chain's CDR3 is CASSLGGRTNSGELFF. DNA of the CDR3: TGCGCCAGCAGCTTGGGGGGCAGGACCAACTCCGGGGAGCTGTTTTTT.

This clone was picked up a small number of times. The rearrangement uses TRBV30 and TRBJ1-2, with a tentative D call TRBD1 (6 bases). Germline V gene data show CDR1 as GTSNPN and CDR2 as SVGIG (reference sequence). With 5 bases removed from V and 4 bases from J, the gap between germline ends came to 17 bases. The length of the CDR3 is 14 residues. DNA of the CDR3: TGTGCCTGGGGGACACGGAGGATTGGCTATGGCTACACCTTC. Translation: CAWGTRRIGYGYTF.

Only one count was recorded for this clone. This chain links TRBV12-3 or TRBV12-4 with TRBJ2-6, with D possibly matching TRBD1 (5 bases). The CDR3 loop spans 13 amino acids. V lost 5 bases and J lost 12, with 14 bases in between. CDR3 loop: CASSLQGIGVLTF. Here the CDR3 DNA reads TGTGCCAGCAGTCTTCAGGGTATAGGCGTCCTGACTTTC.

In this sample, this clone turned up once. The rearrangement uses TRBV12-3 or TRBV12-4 and TRBJ2-1, with D hard to call. V was trimmed by 7 bases and J by 6 bases, leaving 10 bases between them. The CDR3 covers 12 residues. CDR3 DNA sequence: TGTGCCAGCAACTCTGGGCTCAATGAGCAGTTCTTC. Its translation: CASNSGLNEQFF.

The chain joins TRBV7-2 to TRBJ1-2; TRBD1 agrees at 8 bases. Germline lookup yields CDR1 SGHTA and CDR2 FQGNSA. V was pared by 5 bases and J by 5 bases, with 10 bases of the junction left unmatched. This CDR3 is built from 15 residues. The CDR3 DNA sequence: TGTGCCAGCAGCACCCGGACAGGGTCGGATTATGGCTACACCTTC. Its protein product is CASSTRTGSDYGYTF.